This passage covers 26 T cell receptor beta chains from one sample sequenced in a study of blood T cell repertoires in COVID-19. Data came from immunoSEQ multiplex PCR; TCRdb stores just in-frame clones and leaves some out. The sample shows 180,000 or so clones, 89% of them seen only once. The sequenced sample consisted of PBMCs or T cells enriched from blood (not recorded which). The receptors derive from a woman aged 40 to 50 with acute COVID-19.

The gene calls are TRBV5-1 and TRBJ1-1; TRBD1 might be the D (6 bases). Germline V gene data show CDR1 as SGHRS and CDR2 as YFSETQ. This CDR3 is 15 amino acids long. Deletions cut 0 bases from V and 0 bases from J, with 9 bases between. The CDR3 spells CASSLGTAMNTEAFF. CDR3 nucleotides: TGCGCCAGCAGCTTGGGGACAGCTATGAACACTGAAGCTTTCTTT.

The genes are TRBV7-9 and TRBJ2-7; 10 bases map to TRBD2. V trimming: 6 bases; J trimming: 0 bases; junction bases outside the gene matches: 2. The CDR3 is made up of 14 amino acids. Germline CDR1 is SEHNR and CDR2 is FQNEAQ (reference sequence). The CDR3 nucleotides are TGTGCCAGCAGTCGGACTAGCGGCTCCTACGAGCAGTACTTC. It codes for CASSRTSGSYEQYF.

This rearrangement joins TRBV11-2 to TRBJ2-1, with 8 bases that match TRBD2. Germline V gene lookup returns CDR1 SGHAT and CDR2 FQNNGV. This CDR3 has 15 amino acids. V was clipped by 1 base and J by 8 bases; unmatched bases: 7. In DNA, the CDR3 is TGTGCCAGCAGCTTAGGAGGGCGGGGGGTGGATGAGCAGTTCTTC. Amino acids: CASSLGGRGVDEQFF.

This clone was recorded only once. The chain recombines TRBV19 with TRBJ2-5, with 13 bases fitting TRBD2. The V and J ends lost 4 bases and 5 bases, in that order; junction bases with no gene match: 7. The CDR3 loop spans 16 amino acids. Germline V CDR1 and CDR2: LNHDA, SQIVND (reference sequence). In DNA form, the CDR3 reads TGTGCCAGTAGTACGACACTAGCGGGAGGGTATGAGACCCAGTACTTC. Its translation: CASSTTLAGGYETQYF.

V and J are TRBV28 and TRBJ1-1; 8 bases align to TRBD1. This CDR3 region has 12 residues. CDR1 is MDHEN, CDR2 SYDVKM, per germline. The V gene end was trimmed by 4 bases and the J gene end by 8 bases; junction bases not matched to a gene: 3. The chain's CDR3 is CASSYRTGEAFF. The CDR3 region has the DNA TGTGCCAGCAGTTATCGGACAGGGGAAGCTTTCTTT.

V usage is TRBV21-1 and J usage is TRBJ2-3; the table names TRBD1, a call not compared with the DNA. TRBV21-1 is shown as a pseudogene. The CDR3 has 16 residues. CDR3 amino acids: CASSPSDRGFTDTQYF. The CDR3, as DNA: TGTGCCAGCAGCCCTTCCGACAGGGGGTTCACAGATACGCAGTATTTT.

The chain employs TRBV9 and TRBJ2-2, with 11 nucleotides matching TRBD2. The J segment lost 6 bases and the V segment lost 2 bases, leaving 9 bases of the junction unmatched. This CDR3 contains 17 residues. Germline values: CDR1 SGDLS, CDR2 YYNGEE. CDR3 sequence reads: CASSVSGGAVSAGELFF. The CDR3 coding sequence is TGTGCCAGCAGCGTTAGCGGGGGGGCCGTCTCGGCCGGGGAGCTGTTTTTT.

The chain recombines TRBV15 with TRBJ2-1; D may be TRBD2 (5 bases). CDR1 is LNHNV and CDR2 is YYDKDF in the germline V gene (reference sequence). The V and J ends lost 1 base and 0 bases respectively, with 7 bases between them. The CDR3 extends over 15 amino acids. The CDR3 region has the DNA TGTGCCACCAGCAGAGGTGGGAGCTCCTACAATGAGCAGTTCTTC. This encodes CATSRGGSSYNEQFF.

CDR3: CASSLDRNEAFF. The CDR3 coding sequence is TGCGCCAGCAGCTTGGACAGAAATGAAGCTTTCTTT. This sequence joins TRBV5-1 and TRBJ1-1, with no clear D. The ends were cut back, 0 bases at V and 7 bases at J, with 7 bases in the middle. This CDR3 is 12 amino acids long. The germline V gene has CDR1 SGHRS and CDR2 YFSETQ. The variable domain in full, with the rest retrieved from reference TRBV5-1 and TRBJ1-1, is KAGVTQTPRYLIKTRGQQVTLSCSPISGHRSVSWYQQTPGQGLQFLFEYFSETQRNKGNFPGRFSGRQFSNSRSEMNVSTLELGDSALYLCASSLDRNEAFFGQGTRLTVV.

The chain couples TRBV30 to TRBJ2-5, with 10 bases aligning to TRBD2. Germline lookup yields CDR1 GTSNPN and CDR2 SVGIG (reference sequence). This CDR3 spans 17 amino acids. V trimming: 5 bases; J trimming: 1 base; junction bases outside the gene matches: 13. The CDR3 loop is CAWAPALAGAIQETQYF. In DNA form, the CDR3 reads TGTGCCTGGGCCCCCGCCCTAGCGGGGGCAATCCAAGAGACCCAGTACTTC.

The chain joins TRBV18 to TRBJ2-5; 9 bases match TRBD1. Unmatched junction bases numbered 8, after V lost 1 base and J lost 5 bases. The length of the CDR3 is 16 residues. Per germline, CDR1 KGHSH and CDR2 LQKENI. The CDR3 loop reads CASSPLGTGSLETQYF. CDR3 sequence (DNA): TGTGCCAGCTCACCACTTGGGACAGGGAGCCTGGAGACCCAGTACTTC.

The rearrangement links TRBV21-1 to TRBJ2-1; the listed D gene, TRBD1, was not tested against the DNA. TRBV21-1 is designated a pseudogene. The CDR3 has 17 amino acids. The CDR3 nucleotides are TGTGCCAGCAGCAAAGTACGAAAGGGGCCCGCCTACAATGAGCAGTTCTTC. This translates into CASSKVRKGPAYNEQFF.

This clone has only a few counts. The V and J genes are TRBV14 and TRBJ1-2; 7 positions agree with TRBD1. Germline CDR1 is SGHDN and CDR2 is FVKESK. The CDR3 sequence is 14 residues long. The ends lost 4 bases at V and 8 bases at J; junction bases unmatched: 10. The CDR3 sequence: CASSLYRGGEGYTF. CDR3 nucleotides: TGTGCCAGCAGCCTTTACAGGGGTGGAGAGGGCTACACCTTC.

The sample holds one count of this clone. The rearrangement uses TRBV5-1 and TRBJ2-3; 7 positions match TRBD1. From germline, CDR1 is SGHRS and CDR2 YFSETQ. Unmatched junction bases numbered 2, after V lost 0 bases and J lost 1 base. CDR3 length equals 15 residues. CDR3 protein: CASSLEGAGTDTQYF. The CDR3, as DNA: TGCGCCAGCAGCTTGGAGGGGGCCGGCACAGATACGCAGTATTTT.

This chain connects TRBV28 to TRBJ2-2; no clear D gene. CDR1 is MDHEN and CDR2 is SYDVKM in the germline V gene. The CDR3 loop spans 12 amino acids. Trimming stripped 2 bases from V and 5 bases from J, with 3 bases between. The CDR3 nucleotides read TGTGCCAGCAGTTTACCGACCGGGGAGCTGTTTTTT. Protein: CASSLPTGELFF.

The rearrangement joins TRBV9 to TRBJ2-1; tentatively, D is TRBD1 (5 bases). CDR3 length: 15 amino acids. CDR1 and CDR2 from the germline V gene are SGDLS and YYNGEE. Trimming removed 6 bases at V and 8 bases at J, with 21 bases between. DNA of the CDR3: TGTGCCAGCACAGTAGGGGCAGCTGTAGTGGATGAGCAGTTCTTC. Translating gives CASTVGAAVVDEQFF.

V is TRBV12-3 or TRBV12-4 and J is TRBJ2-7; tentative D call: TRBD2 (6 bases). V lost 5 bases, J lost 4 bases, and 6 bases lay in between. The CDR3 has 11 residues. The CDR3 is CASSRGYEQYF. CDR3 DNA: TGTGCCAGCAGTCGGGGGTACGAGCAGTACTTC.

The V gene is TRBV10-1, the J gene TRBJ1-5; D is undetermined. V lost 2 bases and J 5 bases, leaving 22 bases between the germline ends. CDR1 WNHNN and CDR2 SYGVQD come from the germline V gene (reference sequence). The CDR3 contains 18 residues. The CDR3 DNA follows: TGCGCCAGCAGTGAGACCCGGCGGATCGAGATTCTGGATCAGCCCCAGCATTTT. This gives the protein CASSETRRIEILDQPQHF.

The chain combines TRBV7-2 with TRBJ1-4; the D gene is possibly TRBD1 (5 bases). V lost 0 bases and J lost 4, with 9 bases in between. This CDR3 spans 15 amino acids. CDR1 and CDR2 (germline): SGHTA, FQGNSA. In DNA form, the CDR3 reads TGTGCCAGCAGCTTAGCGGGGGGTAGTAATGAAAAACTGTTTTTT. Translating it yields CASSLAGGSNEKLFF.

Only one count was recorded for this clone. The rearrangement joins TRBV19 to TRBJ2-7; 12 positions agree with TRBD2. Germline V gene data show CDR1 as LNHDA and CDR2 as SQIVND (reference sequence). Trimming at V came to 11 bases and at J to 6 bases, leaving 8 bases not matched to a gene. There are 13 residues in the CDR3. CDR3 amino acids: CACSTSGSGEQYF. The CDR3 DNA is TGTGCCTGCTCGACTAGCGGGAGTGGCGAGCAGTACTTC.

This chain links TRBV28 with TRBJ1-4; TRBD1 agrees at 7 bases. Germline CDR1 and CDR2: MDHEN and SYDVKM. V shed 6 bases, J shed 1 base, and the junction held 2 bases outside the gene matches. CDR3 size: 14 residues. The CDR3 loop is CASRRQGTNEKLFF. The CDR3 region has the DNA TGTGCCAGCAGGAGACAGGGAACTAATGAAAAACTGTTTTTT.

V usage is TRBV6-5 and J usage is TRBJ1-2; maybe TRBD1 (5 bases). The germline gives CDR1 MNHEY, CDR2 SVGAGI. Trimming removed 6 bases at V and 4 bases at J, with 9 bases between. CDR3 length: 12 amino acids. CDR3 in amino acids: CASSPQGYGYTF. DNA of the CDR3: TGTGCCAGCAGCCCCCAGGGCTATGGCTACACCTTC.

The rearrangement uses TRBV25-1 and TRBJ2-7, with D perhaps matching TRBD1 (6 bases). Trimming stripped 6 bases from V and 3 bases from J, with 9 bases between. The germline gives CDR1 MGHDK, CDR2 SYGVNS. This CDR3 comprises 12 residues. The CDR3 region has the DNA TGTGCCAGCAGACAGGGCCTCTACGAGCAGTACTTC. Translation: CASRQGLYEQYF.

V usage is TRBV7-7 and J usage is TRBJ2-5; 7 bases fit TRBD1. The CDR3 covers 15 residues. CDR1 is SSHAT, CDR2 FNYEAQ, per germline (reference sequence). V shed 1 base, J shed 4 bases, and the junction held 6 bases outside the gene matches. The CDR3 DNA reads TGTGCCAGCAGCTTAGGGGACAGAATTGGAGAGACCCAGTACTTC. This encodes CASSLGDRIGETQYF.

This sequence joins TRBV19 and TRBJ2-1; 9 nucleotides line up with TRBD2. This CDR3 is 14 amino acids long. With 6 bases clipped from V and 7 bases from J, the junction kept 7 bases outside the gene matches. Germline V gene data show CDR1 as LNHDA and CDR2 as SQIVND (reference sequence). This CDR3 is CASRGSGSQNEQFF. DNA for the CDR3: TGTGCCAGTAGAGGTAGCGGGAGTCAGAATGAGCAGTTCTTC.

CDR3 in amino acids: CASSSLAGEAETQYF. CDR3 bases: TGTGCCAGCAGCTCCCTAGCGGGAGAGGCAGAGACCCAGTACTTC. V usage is TRBV7-6 and J usage is TRBJ2-5, with 10 nucleotides matching TRBD2. Germline V gives CDR1 SGHVS, CDR2 FNYEAQ. The V segment lost 4 bases and the J segment 4 bases; nucleotides outside the gene matches: 6. CDR3 size: 15 residues.